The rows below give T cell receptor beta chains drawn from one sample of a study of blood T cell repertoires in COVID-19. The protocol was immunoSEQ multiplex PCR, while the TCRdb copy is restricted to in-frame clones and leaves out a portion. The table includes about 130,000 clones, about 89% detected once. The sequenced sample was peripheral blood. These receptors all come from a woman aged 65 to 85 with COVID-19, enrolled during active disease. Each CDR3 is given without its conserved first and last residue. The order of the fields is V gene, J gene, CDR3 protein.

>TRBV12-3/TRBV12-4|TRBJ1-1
ASSPEVAEAF
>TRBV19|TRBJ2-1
ASSIASGGPYNEQF
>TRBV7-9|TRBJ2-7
ASSPDREDEQY
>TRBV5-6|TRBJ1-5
ASSLGGYNQPQH
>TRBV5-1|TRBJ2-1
ASSLTAGGPDEQF
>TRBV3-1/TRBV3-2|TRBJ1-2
ASSLTGYYGYT
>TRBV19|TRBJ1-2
ASSPDSMRYGYT
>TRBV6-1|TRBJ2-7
ASSDGGLGDYEQY
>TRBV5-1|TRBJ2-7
ASSRGQGAYEQY
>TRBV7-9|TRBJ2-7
ASSGLAGGSYEQY
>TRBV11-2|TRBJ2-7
ASSFLDRVGSYEQY
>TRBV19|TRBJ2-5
ASSIGASGYQETQY
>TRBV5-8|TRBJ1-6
ASSTAAGGGAYNSPLH
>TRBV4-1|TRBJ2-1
ASSRTSVSLGHGSYNEQF
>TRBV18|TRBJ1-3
ASSPGGPGNTIY
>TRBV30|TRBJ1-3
ACQTGDAGTIY
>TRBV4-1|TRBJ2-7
ASSPGLAGGYEQY